This T cell receptor (beta chain) was obtained from a study of blood T cell repertoires in COVID-19. In the study overall: Some COVID-19 samples were acute and others convalescent; all came from the United States, Italy and Spain. T cells, B-cell-depleted T cells, or PBMCs provided the cDNA or gDNA that served as material.

In Seattle, patients joined the study during active infection and were tracked longitudinally. As handled by the study authors: Amplification of reference gene primers provided the estimated nucleated cell counts. Clones were sequenced by immunoSEQ multiplex PCR, and TCRdb holds only the in-frame ones, with some missing. V, J and clone size are taken as reported in that table, and D and trimming were inferred from the DNA itself. Counted here are 250,000 to 300,000 clones, about 88% occurring once; the ten biggest clones make up roughly 5%. From germline, CDR1 is KGHDR and CDR2 SFDVKD. The CDR3 is made up of 13 amino acids. The trim removed 12 bases at V and 1 base at J, leaving 4 bases unmatched.

The TCR was taken from a woman aged 55-75 years with COVID-19, enrolled during active disease. The chain joins TRBV24-1 to TRBJ1-5; 8 nucleotides match TRBD1. Sequenced material: peripheral blood. The CDR3 region is CAAQGASNQPQHF. The CDR3 nucleotides are TGTGCCGCCCAGGGGGCGAGCAATCAGCCCCAGCATTTT.